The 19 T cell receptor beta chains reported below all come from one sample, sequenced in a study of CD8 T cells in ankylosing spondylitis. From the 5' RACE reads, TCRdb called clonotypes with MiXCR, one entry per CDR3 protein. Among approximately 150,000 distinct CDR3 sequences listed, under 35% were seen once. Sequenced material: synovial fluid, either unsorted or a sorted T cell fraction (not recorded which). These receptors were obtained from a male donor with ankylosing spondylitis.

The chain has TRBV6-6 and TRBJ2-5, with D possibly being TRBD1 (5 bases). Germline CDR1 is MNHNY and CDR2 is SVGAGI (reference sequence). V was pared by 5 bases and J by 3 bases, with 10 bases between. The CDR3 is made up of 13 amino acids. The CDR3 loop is CASSTQGKETQYF. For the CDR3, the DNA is TGTGCCAGCAGTACTCAGGGAAAAGAGACCCAGTACTTC.

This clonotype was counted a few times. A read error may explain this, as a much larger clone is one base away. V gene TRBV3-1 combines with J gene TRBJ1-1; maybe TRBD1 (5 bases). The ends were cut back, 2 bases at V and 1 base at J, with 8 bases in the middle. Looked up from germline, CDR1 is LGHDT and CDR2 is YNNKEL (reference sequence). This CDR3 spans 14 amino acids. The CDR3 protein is CASSQPDKNTEAFF. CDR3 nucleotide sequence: TGTGCCAGCAGCCAACCGGACAAGAACACTGAAGCTTTCTTT.

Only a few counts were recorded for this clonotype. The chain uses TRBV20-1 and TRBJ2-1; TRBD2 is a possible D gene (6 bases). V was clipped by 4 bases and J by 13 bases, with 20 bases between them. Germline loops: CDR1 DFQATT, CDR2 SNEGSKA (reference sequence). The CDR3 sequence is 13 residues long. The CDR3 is CSAKAGLYYTQFF. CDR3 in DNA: TGCAGTGCTAAGGCGGGGCTATACTACACCCAGTTCTTC.

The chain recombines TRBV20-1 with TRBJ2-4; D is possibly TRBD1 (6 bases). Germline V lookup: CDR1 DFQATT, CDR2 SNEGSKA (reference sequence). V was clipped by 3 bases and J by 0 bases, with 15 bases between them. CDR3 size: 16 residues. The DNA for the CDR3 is TGCAGTGCTAGCCCAGGACAGCATGTAGCCAAAAACATTCAGTACTTC. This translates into CSASPGQHVAKNIQYF.

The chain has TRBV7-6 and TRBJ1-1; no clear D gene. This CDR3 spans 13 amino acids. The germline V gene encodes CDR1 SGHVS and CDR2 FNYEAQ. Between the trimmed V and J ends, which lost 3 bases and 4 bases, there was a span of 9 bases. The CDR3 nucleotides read TGTGCCAGCAGCTTTGGCCCGACCACTGAAGCTTTCTTT. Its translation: CASSFGPTTEAFF. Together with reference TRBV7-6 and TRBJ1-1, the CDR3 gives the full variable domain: GAGVSQSPRYKVTKRGQDVALRCDPISGHVSLYWYRQALGQGPEFLTYFNYEAQQDKSGLPNDRFSAERPEGSISTLTIQRTEQRDSAMYRCASSFGPTTEAFFGQGTRLTVV.

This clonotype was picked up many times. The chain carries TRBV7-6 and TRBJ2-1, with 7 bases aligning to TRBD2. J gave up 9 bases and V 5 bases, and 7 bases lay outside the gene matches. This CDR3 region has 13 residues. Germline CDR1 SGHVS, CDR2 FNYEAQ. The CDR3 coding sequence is TGTGCCAGCAGCCACGGGGGGTTGGGTGAGCAGTTCTTC. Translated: CASSHGGLGEQFF.

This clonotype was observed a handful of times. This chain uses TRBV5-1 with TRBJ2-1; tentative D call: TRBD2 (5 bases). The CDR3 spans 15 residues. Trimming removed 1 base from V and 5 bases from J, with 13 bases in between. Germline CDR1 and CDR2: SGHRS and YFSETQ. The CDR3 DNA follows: TGCGCCAGCAGCTTGCCCCGGGGAGTGAACAATGAGCAGTTCTTC. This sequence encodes CASSLPRGVNNEQFF.

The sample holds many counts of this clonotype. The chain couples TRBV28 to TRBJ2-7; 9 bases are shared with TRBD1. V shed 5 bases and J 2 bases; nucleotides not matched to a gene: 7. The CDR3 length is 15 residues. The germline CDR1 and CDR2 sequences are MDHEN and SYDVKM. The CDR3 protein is CASSPQGARAYEQYF. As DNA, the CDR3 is TGTGCCAGCAGTCCACAGGGGGCAAGAGCCTACGAGCAGTACTTC.

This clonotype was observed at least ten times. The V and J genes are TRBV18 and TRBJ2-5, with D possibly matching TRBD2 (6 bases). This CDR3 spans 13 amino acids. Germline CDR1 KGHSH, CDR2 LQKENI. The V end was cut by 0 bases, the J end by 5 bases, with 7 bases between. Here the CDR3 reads CASSPPGSETQYF. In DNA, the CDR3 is TGTGCCAGCTCACCACCCGGGAGTGAGACCCAGTACTTC.

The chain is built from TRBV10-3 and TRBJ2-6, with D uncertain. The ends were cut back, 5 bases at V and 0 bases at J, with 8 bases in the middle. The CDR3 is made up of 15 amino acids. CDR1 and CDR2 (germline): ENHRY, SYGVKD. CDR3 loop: CAISSDHSGANVLTF. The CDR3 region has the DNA TGTGCCATCAGTTCGGATCACTCTGGGGCCAACGTCCTGACTTTC.

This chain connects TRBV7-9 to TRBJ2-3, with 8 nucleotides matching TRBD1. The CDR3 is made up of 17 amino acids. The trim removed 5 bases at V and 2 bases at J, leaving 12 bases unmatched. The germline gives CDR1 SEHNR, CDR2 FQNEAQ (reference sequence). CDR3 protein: CASSKRQGRGDTDTQYF. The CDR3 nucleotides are TGTGCCAGCAGCAAGCGACAGGGGAGAGGAGACACAGATACGCAGTATTTT.

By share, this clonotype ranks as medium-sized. CDR3: CSAGTEESKDGYTF. As DNA, the CDR3 is TGCAGCGCTGGGACAGAGGAGTCGAAGGATGGCTACACCTTC. J is TRBJ1-2 and V is TRBV20-1; 7 positions match TRBD1. CDR3 length equals 14 residues. Germline lookup yields CDR1 DFQATT and CDR2 SNEGSKA (reference sequence).

CDR3 bases: TGTGCCATCAAGGGGGGACAGGGTTTCGACACTGAAGCTTTCTTT. This sequence encodes CAIKGGQGFDTEAFF. The chain recombines TRBV10-3 with TRBJ1-1, with 9 positions matching TRBD1. The V gene end was trimmed by 7 bases and the J gene end by 3 bases; junction bases not matched to a gene: 9. This CDR3 is built from 15 residues. From germline, CDR1 is ENHRY and CDR2 SYGVKD.

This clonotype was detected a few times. CDR3 amino acids: CASSTTRTSGKEGRPVFRFNEQFF. CDR3 DNA: TGTGCCAGCAGCACTACCCGGACTAGCGGGAAGGAGGGCAGACCGGTGTTCCGTTTTAATGAGCAGTTCTTC. V usage is TRBV21-1 and J usage is TRBJ2-1; the table calls TRBD2, which could not be checked here. TRBV21-1 is designated a pseudogene. There are 24 residues in the CDR3.

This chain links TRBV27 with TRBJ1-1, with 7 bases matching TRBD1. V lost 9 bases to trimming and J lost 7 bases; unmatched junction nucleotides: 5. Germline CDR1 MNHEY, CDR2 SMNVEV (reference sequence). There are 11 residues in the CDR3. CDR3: CASSDRSEAFF. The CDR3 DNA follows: TGTGCCAGTTCGGACAGGAGTGAAGCTTTCTTT.

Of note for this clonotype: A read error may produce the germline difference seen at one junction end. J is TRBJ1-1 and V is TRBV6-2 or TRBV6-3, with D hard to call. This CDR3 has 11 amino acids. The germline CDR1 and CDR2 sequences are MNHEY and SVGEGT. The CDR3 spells CASSLKTEAFF. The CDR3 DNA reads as TGTGCCAGCAGCCTGAAAACTGAAGCTTTCTTT.

The CDR3 nucleotides are TGTGCCAGCAGCCAAGATCCCAGGAACTCCTACGAGCAGTACTTC. As protein: CASSQDPRNSYEQYF. The V and J genes are TRBV4-2 and TRBJ2-7, with D unclear. The CDR3 is 15 residues long. Germline values: CDR1 LGHNA, CDR2 YNFKEQ. V lost 0 bases, J lost 0 bases, and 9 bases lay in between.

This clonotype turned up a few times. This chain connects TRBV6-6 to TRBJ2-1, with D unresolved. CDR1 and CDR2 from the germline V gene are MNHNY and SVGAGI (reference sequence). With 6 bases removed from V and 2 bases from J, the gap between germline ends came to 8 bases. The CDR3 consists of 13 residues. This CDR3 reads CASSQDAYNEQFF. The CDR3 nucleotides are TGTGCCAGCAGCCAAGACGCCTACAATGAGCAGTTCTTC.

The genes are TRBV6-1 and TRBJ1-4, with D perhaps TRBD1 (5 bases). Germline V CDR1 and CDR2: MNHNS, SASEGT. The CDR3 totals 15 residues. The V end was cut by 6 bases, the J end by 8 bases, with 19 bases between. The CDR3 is CASRSPLGGEEKLFF. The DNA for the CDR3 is TGTGCCAGCAGATCCCCGCTTGGGGGTGAGGAAAAACTGTTTTTT.